Following are 12 T cell receptor beta chains from one sample sequenced in a study of CD8 T cells in Susac syndrome. cDNA came from roughly 0.53 to 1 ug RNA primed by random hexamers. Each CDR3 protein gets one entry after TCRdb re-called the immunoSEQ multiplex PCR reads with MiXCR. The data hold about 200,000 distinct CDR3 sequences, with around nine tenths observed a single time. Sequenced: CD4+ T cells from PBMCs. Receptors originate from a human donor with Susac syndrome.

This chain uses TRBV5-1 with TRBJ2-1, with D maybe TRBD2 (5 bases). This CDR3 is built from 15 residues. Germline V gives CDR1 SGHRS, CDR2 YFSETQ. V was cut by 0 bases and J by 5 bases, with 12 bases left in between. The chain's CDR3 is CASSLVAIGNNEQFF. Written as DNA, the CDR3 is TGCGCCAGCAGCTTGGTAGCGATAGGGAACAATGAGCAGTTCTTC.

V is TRBV12-3 or TRBV12-4 and J is TRBJ2-3; TRBD2 matches 11 bases. V trimming: 4 bases; J trimming: 5 bases; junction bases outside the gene matches: 11. The length of the CDR3 is 17 residues. The CDR3 DNA is TGTGCCAGCAGTTCCCGTGGTAGCGGACTAGCGGGAGATACGCAGTATTTT. Residues: CASSSRGSGLAGDTQYF.

V and J are TRBV19 and TRBJ1-2, with D uncertain. Per germline, CDR1 LNHDA and CDR2 SQIVND (reference sequence). This CDR3 region has 14 residues. Trimming removed 5 bases at V and 2 bases at J, with 12 bases between. The CDR3 region has the DNA TGTGCCAGTAGTCTCTCCGCACACAACTATGGCTACACCTTC. Its protein product is CASSLSAHNYGYTF.

The chain couples TRBV5-4 to TRBJ2-3, with D perhaps TRBD2 (5 bases). Germline CDR1 reads SGHNT; CDR2 reads YYREEE (reference sequence). V was cut by 1 base and J by 2 bases, with 11 bases left in between. This CDR3 contains 15 residues. CDR3 protein: CASSLSRGDTDTQYF. The CDR3 DNA follows: TGTGCCAGCAGCTTGTCCCGGGGAGACACAGATACGCAGTATTTT.

The chain recombines TRBV9 with TRBJ1-5; tentative D call: TRBD1 (6 bases). The V gene lost 4 bases and the J gene lost 5 bases, with 16 bases spanning the gap. The CDR3 is 15 amino acids. Per the germline V gene, CDR1 is SGDLS and CDR2 is YYNGEE. The CDR3 sequence: CASSPTGTHYQPQHF. CDR3 nucleotides: TGTGCCAGCAGCCCAACCGGGACACACTATCAGCCCCAGCATTTT. Combining the CDR3 with reference TRBV9 and TRBJ1-5 gives the whole variable domain DSGVTQTPKHLITATGQRVTLRCSPRSGDLSVYWYQQSLDQGLQFLIQYYNGEERAKGNILERFSAQQFPDLHSELNLSSLELGDSALYFCASSPTGTHYQPQHFGDGTRLSIL.

This rearrangement joins TRBV4-1 to TRBJ2-5; weak D call: TRBD2 (7 bases). This CDR3 is 13 amino acids long. The germline CDR1 and CDR2 sequences are MGHRA and YSYEKL. Trimming removed 5 bases from V and 4 bases from J, with 11 bases in between. For the CDR3, the DNA is TGCGCCAGCAGCGGGGGGGCCCTAGAGACCCAGTACTTC. Its protein is CASSGGALETQYF.

The V gene is TRBV4-1, the J gene TRBJ1-1, with D possibly being TRBD1 (6 bases). Germline V CDR1 and CDR2: MGHRA, YSYEKL. Deletions cut 4 bases from V and 4 bases from J, with 13 bases between. The CDR3 is 14 residues long. Here the CDR3 DNA reads TGCGCCAGCAGCCCGGACAGAGGAGGCACTGAAGCTTTCTTT. Its translation is CASSPDRGGTEAFF.

The genes are TRBV6-5 and TRBJ2-5, with a possible D match to TRBD1 (5 bases). CDR3 length equals 15 residues. V lost 6 bases, J lost 0 bases, and 14 bases lay in between. Per germline, CDR1 MNHEY and CDR2 SVGAGI. The CDR3 DNA is TGTGCCAGCAGCCCAGGGTGGGTGAACCAAGAGACCCAGTACTTC. It encodes CASSPGWVNQETQYF.

The chain uses TRBV29-1 and TRBJ1-1; TRBD1 matches 8 bases. There are 14 residues in the CDR3. Trimming removed 3 bases from V and 5 bases from J; junction bases left unmatched: 8. CDR1 is SQVTM, CDR2 ANQGSEA, per germline. CDR3 residues: CSVDTGQGGTEAFF. The DNA for the CDR3 is TGCAGCGTTGATACCGGACAGGGAGGAACTGAAGCTTTCTTT.

There are a few counts of this clonotype. The gene calls are TRBV5-4 and TRBJ1-1, with D perhaps matching TRBD1 (6 bases). The V and J ends lost 0 bases and 4 bases respectively, with 10 bases between them. The CDR3 runs 14 residues. The germline V gene encodes CDR1 SGHNT and CDR2 YYREEE (reference sequence). This CDR3 is CASSLDQGSTEAFF. The CDR3 DNA reads TGTGCCAGCAGCTTGGATCAGGGGTCCACTGAAGCTTTCTTT.

The chain recombines TRBV6-5 with TRBJ1-1; TRBD1 might be the D (5 bases). Trimming left V 6 bases short and J 7 bases short, with 12 bases between. CDR1 is MNHEY and CDR2 is SVGAGI in the germline V gene. The CDR3 runs to 12 residues. In nucleotides, the CDR3 is TGTGCCAGCAGCCCCGGCAGGGATGAAGCTTTCTTT. Translated, it gives CASSPGRDEAFF.

The genes are TRBV2 and TRBJ1-2, with TRBD1 matching 7 bases. The CDR3 is 15 amino acids. Germline CDR1 is SNHLY and CDR2 is FYNNEI. V shed 2 bases, J shed 5 bases, and the junction held 8 bases outside the gene matches. The DNA for the CDR3 is TGTGCCAGCAGTGAAAACAGGGGACGGATTTATGGCTACACCTTC. Translating it yields CASSENRGRIYGYTF.